One sample yielded the 3 T cell receptor beta chains listed below, sequenced in a study of blood T cell repertoires in COVID-19 (dated by TCRdb to 2020 to 2021). The library was made by the immunoSEQ multiplex PCR assay. Here the immuneACCESS table is served through TCRdb, limited to in-frame sequences with V and J called. Missing clones are a known gap in these copies; in checked studies unresolved V genes cover under half, and the rest lacks a known reason. Counted in this sample were some 73,000 clones; about 80% of them appeared once. The top ten constitute 25% to 30% of the sample. The source material was peripheral blood. The source of these receptors is a human donor in a cohort sampled during active COVID-19.

The V call is TRBV7-7, the J call TRBJ2-5; the D gene is possibly TRBD1 (6 bases). The CDR3 has 14 amino acids. Germline CDR1 and CDR2: SSHAT and FNYEAQ (reference sequence). V was clipped by 5 bases and J by 7 bases, with 17 bases between them. CDR3 DNA: TGTGCCAGCAGCCCCCGGGACAACCGGTTGACCCAGTACTTC. It translates to CASSPRDNRLTQYF.

V usage is TRBV19 and J usage is TRBJ2-2; D gene ambiguous. CDR3 length: 17 amino acids. V was shortened by 0 bases and J by 4 bases, with 15 bases between the two germline ends. Germline lookup yields CDR1 LNHDA and CDR2 SQIVND (reference sequence). CDR3 nucleotide sequence: TGTGCCAGTAGTATAGATCCCCGGTGGCTAGTCACCGGGGAGCTGTTTTTT. It is translated as CASSIDPRWLVTGELFF.

The chain couples TRBV25-1 to TRBJ2-2; D is unresolved. Germline lookup yields CDR1 MGHDK and CDR2 SYGVNS. This CDR3 comprises 16 residues. V lost 0 bases, J lost 3 bases, and 11 bases lay in between. CDR3 in DNA: TGTGCCAGCAGTGAATATGAGACAACCTACACCGGGGAGCTGTTTTTT. Residues: CASSEYETTYTGELFF.